This T cell receptor (beta chain) was sequenced in a study of PD-1 blockade in mismatch repair-deficient tumors. Study context: Patients had eleven to twelve mismatch repair-deficient cancer types, all previously treated and progressing.

Three pembrolizumab responders had their TCRs sequenced. Data came from immunoSEQ multiplex PCR; TCRdb stores just in-frame clones and leaves some out. The data contain around 130,000 clones, roughly 86% of them singletons. V was shortened by 3 bases and J by 0 bases, with 16 bases between the two germline ends. The CDR3 runs 16 residues. CDR1 is GTSNPN, CDR2 SVGIG, per germline (reference sequence). The TCR was taken from an adult with mismatch repair-deficient cancer. The gene calls are TRBV30 and TRBJ2-3; the D gene is possibly TRBD2 (5 bases). The sample here was peripheral blood, taken approximately 70 weeks after starting pembrolizumab. CDR3 coding DNA: TGTGCCTGGAGCGACGAGCGGAGGACTAGCACAGATACGCAGTATTTT. It is translated as CAWSDERRTSTDTQYF.